The rows below give T cell receptor beta chains drawn from one sample of a study of long-term antiretroviral therapy in people with HIV. Assay: immunoSEQ multiplex PCR; the TCRdb copy retains only in-frame clones and omits some. The repertoire has fewer than 35,000 clones, approximately 80% of them found once; the top ten carry around 8%. The material was unsorted PBMCs, obtained 3.1 years after starting antiretroviral therapy. The receptors were sampled from a woman aged 45-65 years with HIV. Each CDR3 is given with its conserved first and last residue. A D gene is named only where the DNA matches it firmly. Some rows mark clone size as missing; the rest say once, few, many or name a class of expanded clone.

few,-,TRBJ1-6,18,TRBV25-1,TGTGCCAGCAGTGTGCTGCTAGGGGCAGGGGACTATAATTCACCCCTCCACTTT,CASSVLLGAGDYNSPLHF
-,TRBD2,TRBJ2-2,16,TRBV12-5,TGTGCTAGTGGACGAAGCGGGGGGCGGAACACCGGGGAGCTGTTTTTT,CASGRSGGRNTGELFF
-,TRBD1,TRBJ2-3,16,TRBV2,TGTGCCAGCAGTACAAACAGGGGTCAGGGCACAGATACGCAGTATTTT,CASSTNRGQGTDTQYF
once,TRBD1,TRBJ1-5,21,TRBV29-1,TGCAGCGTTGAACATTGGGGGTTTGGACAGGGGGTATTCCATAGCAATCAGCCCCAGCATTTT,CSVEHWGFGQGVFHSNQPQHF
-,TRBD1,TRBJ1-1,14,TRBV10-3,TGTGCCATCAGGGGACAGGGGGCGAACACTGAAGCTTTCTTT,CAIRGQGANTEAFF
-,-,TRBJ2-3,11,TRBV20-1,TGCAGTGCTAGAGATCGTGAATCTGCGTATTTT,CSARDRESAYF
once,TRBD2,TRBJ2-3,18,TRBV5-1,TGCGCCAGCAGCTCCCAGTTTAGCGGGGGGCGTCGCACAGATACGCAGTATTTT,CASSSQFSGGRRTDTQYF
-,-,TRBJ2-3,15,TRBV30,TGTGCCCACGCTGTATTTGGGCTGAACACAGATACGCAGTATTTT,CAHAVFGLNTDTQYF
-,-,TRBJ1-1,14,TRBV30,TGTGCCTGGAGTGTGGGACGGATGAACACTGAAGCTTTCTTT,CAWSVGRMNTEAFF
-,-,TRBJ1-3,11,TRBV30,TGTGCCTGGAGTGTAGGAAACACCATATATTTT,CAWSVGNTIYF
-,-,TRBJ2-3,14,TRBV11-2,TGTGCCAGCAGCTTAGGGGGATACACAGATACGCAGTATTTT,CASSLGGYTDTQYF
-,-,TRBJ2-5,13,TRBV13,TGTGCCAGCAGCCCCCGGACGGTGGAGACCCAGTACTTC,CASSPRTVETQYF
-,TRBD1,TRBJ1-4,16,TRBV19,TGTGCCAGTAGTATGGATATACAGGGGGCTTACGAAAAACTGTTTTTT,CASSMDIQGAYEKLFF
-,-,TRBJ2-3,13,TRBV2,TGTGCCAGCGAGGTTGAGGTCACAGATACGCAGTATTTT,CASEVEVTDTQYF
-,TRBD1,TRBJ1-6,14,TRBV6-6,TGTGCCAGCAGTCCCGGACAGGGCTATTCACCCCTCCACTTT,CASSPGQGYSPLHF
-,TRBD1,TRBJ1-4,16,TRBV5-1,TGCGCCAGCAGCCCCGAGGGGGCGGGAACTAATGAAAAACTGTTTTTT,CASSPEGAGTNEKLFF
-,TRBD1,TRBJ1-2,15,TRBV2,TGTGCCAGCAGGCCGGGACAGGGGGGTGCCTATGGCTACACCTTC,CASRPGQGGAYGYTF
-,-,TRBJ2-2,16,TRBV15,TGTGCCACCAGCAGCTTCGGGACTCTTGACACCGGGGAGCTGTTTTTT,CATSSFGTLDTGELFF
-,TRBD2,TRBJ2-2,15,TRBV6-5,TGTGCCAGCAGTTACTCGACTAGCGGGACCGGGGAGCTGTTTTTT,CASSYSTSGTGELFF
-,TRBD1,TRBJ2-2,14,TRBV7-9,TGTGCCAGCAGCTTACAGGGGGACACCGGGGAGCTGTTTTTT,CASSLQGDTGELFF
-,-,TRBJ2-2,16,TRBV6-6,TGTGCCAGCAGTTACTCGAGTAGGGTCAACACCGGGGAGCTGTTTTTT,CASSYSSRVNTGELFF
few,-,TRBJ1-6,19,TRBV7-8,TGTGCCAGCACCCCGATGGTGTGGGTACCCGGCTCCTATAATTCACCCCTCCACTTT,CASTPMVWVPGSYNSPLHF
-,-,TRBJ1-2,14,TRBV7-9,TGTGCCAGCAGCTCTTCGACGGCACCCTATGGCTACACCTTC,CASSSSTAPYGYTF
-,TRBD1,TRBJ2-7,14,TRBV5-6,TGTGCCAGCAGCATCGGACAGGTTAGCTACGAGCAGTACTTC,CASSIGQVSYEQYF
-,-,TRBJ1-1,14,TRBV2,TGTGCCAGCAGTGGGACCGCTACTTTGAAAAAAGCTTTCTTT,CASSGTATLKKAFF
few,TRBD2,TRBJ2-7,14,TRBV4-1,TGCGCCAGCAGCCAAGAAGGCCTAGCGGTCGAGCAGTACTTC,CASSQEGLAVEQYF
-,TRBD2,TRBJ2-3,15,TRBV7-8,TGTGCCAGCAGCTCTAGCGGGGGGGCCACAGTCACGCAGTATTTT,CASSSSGGATVTQYF
-,-,TRBJ2-1,15,TRBV5-6,TGTGCCAGCAGCCCAACCGGGACCTCCGCCAATGAGCAGTTCTTC,CASSPTGTSANEQFF
once,-,TRBJ1-4,16,TRBV7-9,TGTGCCAGCAGCTTAGGAGAAGGGGGATCCAATGAAAAACTGTTTTTT,CASSLGEGGSNEKLFF
-,-,TRBJ2-6,15,TRBV5-1,TGCGCCAGCAGCTCAAGGGGTTCAGGGGCCAACGTCCTGACTTTC,CASSSRGSGANVLTF
few,-,TRBJ1-6,15,TRBV18,TGTGCCAGCTCACCACGTTACAGTAGGGATTCACCCCTCCACTTT,CASSPRYSRDSPLHF
-,-,TRBJ1-1,15,TRBV5-6,TGTGCCAGCAGCTCCACTGACAGGCCAAACACTGAAGCTTTCTTT,CASSSTDRPNTEAFF
once,-,TRBJ1-5,15,TRBV28,TGTGCCAGCAGTTCAGACGTCCCGGGCAATCAGCCCCAGCATTTT,CASSSDVPGNQPQHF